This TCR beta chain derives from a study of shared T cell receptors in the human thymus. Deletions cut 1 base from V and 7 bases from J, with 11 bases between. The CDR3 is 13 residues long. Germline CDR1 is SEHNR and CDR2 is FQNEAQ (reference sequence). Libraries were prepared by immunoSEQ multiplex PCR; TCRdb keeps only in-frame clonotypes and omits some of them. Here the sample spans hundreds of thousands of clones, over 75% being singletons. There are a few counts of this clone. These data were likewise used in another study, on human thymus T cells.

The sequenced sample was thymocytes. The rearrangement links TRBV7-9 to TRBJ2-7; D is possibly TRBD2 (5 bases). This sequence originates from a boy under two years old with a congenital heart defect. CDR3 sequence: CASSLGSRREQYF. CDR3 nucleotide sequence: TGTGCCAGCAGCTTAGGCTCGAGGAGGGAGCAGTACTTC.